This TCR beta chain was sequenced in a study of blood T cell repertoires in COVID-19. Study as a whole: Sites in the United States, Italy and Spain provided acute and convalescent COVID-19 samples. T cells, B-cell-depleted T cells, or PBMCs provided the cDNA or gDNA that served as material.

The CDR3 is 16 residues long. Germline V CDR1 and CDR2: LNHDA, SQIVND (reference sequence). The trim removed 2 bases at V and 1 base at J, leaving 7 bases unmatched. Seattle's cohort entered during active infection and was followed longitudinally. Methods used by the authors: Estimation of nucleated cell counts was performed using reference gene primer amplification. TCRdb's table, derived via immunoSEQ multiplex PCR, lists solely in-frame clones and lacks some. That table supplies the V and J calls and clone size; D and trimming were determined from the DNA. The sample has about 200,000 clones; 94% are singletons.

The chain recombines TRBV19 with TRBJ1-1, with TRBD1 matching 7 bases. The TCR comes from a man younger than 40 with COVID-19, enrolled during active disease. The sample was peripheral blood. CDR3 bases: TGTGCCAGTAGTATATCCGCCGGGACAGCGAACACTGAAGCTTTCTTT. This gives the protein CASSISAGTANTEAFF.